Reported below is one T cell receptor beta chain. Its specificity is unknown. Method: immunoSEQ multiplex PCR; TCRdb's copy keeps in-frame clones and lacks some. Here the sample spans more than 35,000 clones, around four fifths being singletons. This specimen comes from a study of T cell responses to AZD1222 COVID-19 vaccine. Whole-study findings and limits: Variant regions that are unmutated are reportedly the target of nearly half of spike-specific TCRs. The sample set comprised mostly white British donors with more females, and clonal diversity was possibly underestimated.

V lost 3 bases, J lost 8 bases, and 12 bases lay in between. The CDR3 length is 13 residues. CDR1 and CDR2 from the germline V gene are KGHDR and SFDVKD. The origin of this receptor is an adult who received the MenACWY meningococcal vaccine as a control. Specimen: peripheral blood, collected 28 days after the second dose of the MenACWY control vaccine. This chain links TRBV24-1 with TRBJ1-2, with TRBD1 as a possible D gene (5 bases). The CDR3 coding sequence is TGTGCCACCAGTGATCCGCCCCGACAGGGCTACACCTTC. This codes for CATSDPPRQGYTF.